The clone carrying this T cell receptor beta chain has a handful of counts. Using immunoSEQ multiplex PCR, the repertoire was profiled, and TCRdb retains in-frame clones only, with some absent. This sample carries 70,000 to 75,000 clones, 90% of them seen once, and the ten largest clones take 3.5% to 5%. The data are from a study of PD-L1 blockade in urothelial cancer. Study background: Atezolizumab at 1,200 mg intravenously every 3 weeks was started by patients in 2014.

The CDR3 runs 14 residues. Losses at the gene ends were 1 base for V and 6 bases for J; bases not matched to a gene: 6. CDR1 SGHVS and CDR2 FQNEAQ come from the germline V gene. The sample's time point: pretreatment peripheral blood. The clonotype was recovered from a man aged 70 or older with urothelial cancer. The chain combines TRBV7-8 with TRBJ2-7; TRBD2 matches 7 bases. The sequences come from PBMCs, collected around atezolizumab (anti-PD-L1) treatment. The CDR3: CASSLEGLVLEQYF. CDR3 sequence (DNA): TGTGCCAGCAGCTTAGAAGGACTAGTTCTCGAGCAGTACTTC.